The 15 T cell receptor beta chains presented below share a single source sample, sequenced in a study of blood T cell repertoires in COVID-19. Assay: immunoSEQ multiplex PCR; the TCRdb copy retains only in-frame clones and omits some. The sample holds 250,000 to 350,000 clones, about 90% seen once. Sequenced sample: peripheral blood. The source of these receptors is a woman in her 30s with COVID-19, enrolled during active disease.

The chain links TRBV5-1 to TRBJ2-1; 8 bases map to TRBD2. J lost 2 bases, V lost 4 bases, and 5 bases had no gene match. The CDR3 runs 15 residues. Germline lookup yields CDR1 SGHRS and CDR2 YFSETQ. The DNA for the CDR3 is TGCGCCAGCAGCGACGGTAGCGGGGCCTACAATGAGCAGTTCTTC. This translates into CASSDGSGAYNEQFF.

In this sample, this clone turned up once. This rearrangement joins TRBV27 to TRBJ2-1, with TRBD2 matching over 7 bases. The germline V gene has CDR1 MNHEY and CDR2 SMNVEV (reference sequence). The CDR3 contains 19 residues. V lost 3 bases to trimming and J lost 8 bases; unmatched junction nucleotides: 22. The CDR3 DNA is TGTGCCAGCAGTTTCGGCCCGATCGGCGGGAGAAGGGGTGTGGATGAGCAGTTCTTC. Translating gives CASSFGPIGGRRGVDEQFF.

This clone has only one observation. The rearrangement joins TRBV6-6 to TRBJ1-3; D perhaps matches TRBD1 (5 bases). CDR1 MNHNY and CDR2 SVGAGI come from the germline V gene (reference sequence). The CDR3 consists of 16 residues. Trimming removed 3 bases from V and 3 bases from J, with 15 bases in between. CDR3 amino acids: CASSYSRQGGGNTIYF. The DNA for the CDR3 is TGTGCCAGCAGTTATAGTCGTCAGGGCGGTGGAAACACCATATATTTT.

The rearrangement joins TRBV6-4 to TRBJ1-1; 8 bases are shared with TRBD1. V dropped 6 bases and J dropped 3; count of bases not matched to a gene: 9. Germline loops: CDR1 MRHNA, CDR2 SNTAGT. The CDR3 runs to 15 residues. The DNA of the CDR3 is TGTGCCAGCAGGCGGACAGGGTTGAAGGACACTGAAGCTTTCTTT. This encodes CASRRTGLKDTEAFF.

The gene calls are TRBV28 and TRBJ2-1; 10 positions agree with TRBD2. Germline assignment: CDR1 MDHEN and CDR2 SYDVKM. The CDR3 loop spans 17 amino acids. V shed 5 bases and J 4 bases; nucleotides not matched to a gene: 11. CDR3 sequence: CASSPGTSAGSYNEQFF. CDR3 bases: TGTGCCAGCAGTCCCGGGACTAGCGCGGGCTCTTACAATGAGCAGTTCTTC. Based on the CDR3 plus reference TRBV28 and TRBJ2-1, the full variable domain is DVKVTQSSRYLVKRTGEKVFLECVQDMDHENMFWYRQDPGLGLRLIYFSYDVKMKEKGDIPEGYSVSREKKERFSLILESASTNQTSMYLCASSPGTSAGSYNEQFFGPGTRLTVL.

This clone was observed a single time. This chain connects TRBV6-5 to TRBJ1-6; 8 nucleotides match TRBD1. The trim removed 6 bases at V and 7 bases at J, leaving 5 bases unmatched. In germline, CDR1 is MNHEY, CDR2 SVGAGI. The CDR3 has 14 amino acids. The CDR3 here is CASSQQGVNSPLHF. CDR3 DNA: TGTGCCAGCAGCCAACAGGGGGTCAATTCACCCCTCCACTTT.

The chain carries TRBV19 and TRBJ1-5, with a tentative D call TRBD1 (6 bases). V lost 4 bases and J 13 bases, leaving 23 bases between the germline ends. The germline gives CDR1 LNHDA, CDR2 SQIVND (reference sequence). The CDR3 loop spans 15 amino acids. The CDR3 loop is CASSTPDREGLGQHF. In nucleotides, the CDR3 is TGTGCCAGTAGTACTCCGGACAGAGAAGGTTTAGGTCAGCATTTT.

CDR3 in amino acids: CASSLTGTWNTEAFF. For the CDR3, the DNA is TGTGCCAGCAGTCTGACAGGGACCTGGAACACTGAAGCTTTCTTT. The chain joins TRBV6-5 to TRBJ1-1; 7 bases line up with TRBD1. Germline trimming cut 5 bases from V and 1 base from J; bases unmatched to any gene: 7. The germline V gene encodes CDR1 MNHEY and CDR2 SVGAGI. This CDR3 region has 15 residues.

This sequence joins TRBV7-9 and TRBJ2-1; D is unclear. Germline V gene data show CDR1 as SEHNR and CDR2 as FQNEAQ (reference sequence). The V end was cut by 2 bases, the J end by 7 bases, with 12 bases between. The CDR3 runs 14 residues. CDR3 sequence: CASSLNSAENEQFF. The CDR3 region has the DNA TGTGCCAGCAGCTTAAATTCGGCGGAGAATGAGCAGTTCTTC. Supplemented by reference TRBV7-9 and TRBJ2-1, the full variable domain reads DTGVSQNPRHKITKRGQNVTFRCDPISEHNRLYWYRQTLGQGPEFLTYFQNEAQLEKSRLLSDRFSAERPKGSFSTLEIQRTEQGDSAMYLCASSLNSAENEQFFGPGTRLTVL.

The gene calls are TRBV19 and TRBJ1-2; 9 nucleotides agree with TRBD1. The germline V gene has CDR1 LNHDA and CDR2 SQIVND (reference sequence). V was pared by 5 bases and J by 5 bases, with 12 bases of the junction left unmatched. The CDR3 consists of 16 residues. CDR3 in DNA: TGTGCCAGTAGTGACGGACCCGGGACAGGGTTTTATGGCTACACCTTC. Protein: CASSDGPGTGFYGYTF.

The CDR3 loop is CASGRSGRYQETQYF. In DNA, the CDR3 is TGTGCCAGTGGGAGGAGCGGGAGGTACCAAGAGACCCAGTACTTC. V gene TRBV30 combines with J gene TRBJ2-5; 9 bases map to TRBD2. This CDR3 is 15 amino acids long. J was trimmed by 0 bases and V by 8 bases; bases with no gene match: 10. CDR1 is GTSNPN, CDR2 SVGIG, per germline (reference sequence).

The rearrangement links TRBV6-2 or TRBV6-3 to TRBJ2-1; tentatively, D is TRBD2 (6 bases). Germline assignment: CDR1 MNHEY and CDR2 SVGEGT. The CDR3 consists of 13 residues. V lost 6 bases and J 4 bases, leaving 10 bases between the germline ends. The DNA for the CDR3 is TGTGCCAGCAGCCGGGACTCATACAATGAGCAGTTCTTC. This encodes CASSRDSYNEQFF.

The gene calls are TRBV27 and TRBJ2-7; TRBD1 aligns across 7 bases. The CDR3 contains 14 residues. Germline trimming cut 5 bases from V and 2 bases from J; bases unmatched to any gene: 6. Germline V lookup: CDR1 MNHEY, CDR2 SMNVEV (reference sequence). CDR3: CASSGRQGPYEQYF. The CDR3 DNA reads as TGTGCCAGCAGTGGCCGACAGGGCCCCTACGAGCAGTACTTC.

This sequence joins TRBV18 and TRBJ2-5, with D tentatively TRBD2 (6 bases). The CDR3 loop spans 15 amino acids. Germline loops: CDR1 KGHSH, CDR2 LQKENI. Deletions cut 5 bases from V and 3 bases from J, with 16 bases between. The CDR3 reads CASSEIRDSKETQYF. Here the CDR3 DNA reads TGTGCCAGCTCAGAGATCCGGGACTCTAAAGAGACCCAGTACTTC.

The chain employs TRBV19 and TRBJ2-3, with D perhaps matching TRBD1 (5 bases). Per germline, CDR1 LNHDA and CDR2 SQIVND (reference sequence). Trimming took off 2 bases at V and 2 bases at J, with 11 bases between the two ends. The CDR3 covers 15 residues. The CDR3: CASSITTVSTDTQYF. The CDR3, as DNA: TGTGCCAGTAGTATAACGACAGTATCCACAGATACGCAGTATTTT.